The clone carrying this T cell receptor beta chain was counted a few times. Repertoires were generated with immunoSEQ multiplex PCR, while TCRdb's copy carries only in-frame clones and drops some. The sample includes tens of thousands of clones, approximately 79% seen only once; the top ten take 15% to 20%. This entry is derived from a study of blood T cell repertoires in COVID-19. Study in general: Sites across the United States, Italy and Spain contributed samples from acute and convalescent COVID-19. Sources were T cells, B-cell-depleted T cells, or PBMCs; the material itself was cDNA or gDNA.

The germline V gene encodes CDR1 KGHSH and CDR2 LQKENI. Trimming removed 3 bases at V and 8 bases at J, with 19 bases between. CDR3 length equals 16 residues. The specimen sequenced was peripheral blood. This chain connects TRBV18 to TRBJ1-4; D is uncertain. The receptor was isolated from a woman of 80 years or more with active or convalescent COVID-19. This CDR3 is CASSPHRAGRGEKLFF. Here the CDR3 DNA reads TGTGCCAGCTCACCTCATCGGGCCGGTCGAGGGGAAAAACTGTTTTTT. Full variable domain (remainder filled in from reference TRBV18 and TRBJ1-4): NAGVMQNPRHLVRRRGQEARLRCSPMKGHSHVYWYRQLPEEGLKFMVYLQKENIIDESGMPKERFSAEFPKEGPSILRIQQVVRGDSAAYFCASSPHRAGRGEKLFFGSGTQLSVL.